Sequencing of this TCR beta chain was carried out in a study of long-term antiretroviral therapy in people with HIV. Study outcomes and limitations: Documentation of ART adherence, viral resistance or therapy changes was absent. Repertoires with HIV possessed tighter CDR3 length spans than those of controls.

There were no participants with HIV treated outside the United States. Survey-level immunoSEQ v3.0 assays were run. Sequenced by immunoSEQ multiplex PCR; TCRdb stores in-frame clones only, minus some. The table includes roughly 20,000 clones, about four fifths detected once. The V and J ends lost 4 bases and 0 bases respectively, with 13 bases between them. There are 15 residues in the CDR3. Germline V CDR1 and CDR2: SGHTS, YDEGEE. In the case of this clone: Antigen: not known.

This chain links TRBV5-8 with TRBJ1-2, with D perhaps TRBD1 (5 bases). This clonotype was sampled from a man aged 50 or older with HIV. This specimen consisted of unsorted PBMCs, obtained at the start of antiretroviral therapy. The DNA for the CDR3 is TGTGCCAGCAGCAAGGACACTAAAGCTAACTATGGCTACACCTTC. Protein sequence: CASSKDTKANYGYTF.